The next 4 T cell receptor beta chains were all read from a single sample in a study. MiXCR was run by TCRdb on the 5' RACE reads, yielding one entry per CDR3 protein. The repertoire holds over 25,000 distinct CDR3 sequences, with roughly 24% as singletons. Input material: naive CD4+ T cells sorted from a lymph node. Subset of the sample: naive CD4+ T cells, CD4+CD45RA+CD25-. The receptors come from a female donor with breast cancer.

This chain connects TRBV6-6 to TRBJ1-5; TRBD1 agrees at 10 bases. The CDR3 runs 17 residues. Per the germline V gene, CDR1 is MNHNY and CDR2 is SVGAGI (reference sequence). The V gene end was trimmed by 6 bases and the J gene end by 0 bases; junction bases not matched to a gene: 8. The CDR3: CASSNRDRGGSNQPQHF. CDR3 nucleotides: TGTGCCAGCAGCAACCGGGACAGGGGCGGTAGCAATCAGCCCCAGCATTTT.

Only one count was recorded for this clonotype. The CDR3 DNA sequence: TGTGCCTGGAGTGGCTCCGGGAACACTGAAGCTTTCTTT. It codes for CAWSGSGNTEAFF. The rearrangement uses TRBV30 and TRBJ1-1; D unresolved. Trimming pared 1 base from V and 1 base from J, leaving 7 bases between. Per the germline V gene, CDR1 is GTSNPN and CDR2 is SVGIG (reference sequence). The CDR3 is 13 residues long.

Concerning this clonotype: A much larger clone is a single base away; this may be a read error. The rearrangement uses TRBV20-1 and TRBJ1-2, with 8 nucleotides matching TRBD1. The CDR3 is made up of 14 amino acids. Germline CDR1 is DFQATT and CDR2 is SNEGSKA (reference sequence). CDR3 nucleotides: TGCAGTGCTAGAGTTCCAGGGGGCTGGTATGGCTTCACCTTC. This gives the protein CSARVPGGWYGFTF.

CDR3: CASSPGQAPGEQFF. DNA of the CDR3: TGTGCCAGCAGTCCCGGACAGGCGCCCGGTGAGCAGTTCTTC. The chain joins TRBV27 to TRBJ2-1; TRBD1 matches 7 bases. CDR3 length: 14 amino acids. After removal of 5 bases from V and 9 bases from J, the junction contained 10 bases not matched to a gene. The germline V gene encodes CDR1 MNHEY and CDR2 SMNVEV (reference sequence).